The clone carrying this T cell receptor beta chain was counted ten times or more. These data originate in a study of T cells in Graves' hyperthyroidism and ophthalmopathy. Across the study: Blood from the periphery was taken at initial diagnosis, before any treatment.

It was RNA transcripts that yielded the amplified TCR beta CDR3 regions. RT-PCR in the first round (using the HTBI primer set) targeted the TCR CDR3. Each CDR3 protein gets one entry after TCRdb re-called the multiplex PCR reads with MiXCR. This table holds roughly 200,000 distinct CDR3 sequences, roughly a sixth found once. The CDR3 is made up of 13 amino acids. V was clipped by 5 bases and J by 6 bases; unmatched bases: 4. CDR1 is KGHSH and CDR2 is LQKENI in the germline V gene. Aged 18 to 65, the patients had hyperthyroidism that was newly diagnosed and had lasted under 2 months. Researchers barred patients who had uncontrolled infection, other autoimmune disease, pregnancy or lactation. Isolation of PBMCs was performed on 8.5 to 10 ml fresh peripheral blood.

Sequenced sample: blood. This chain uses TRBV18 with TRBJ2-3, with 8 bases aligning to TRBD1. This sequence was found in a woman aged 50 to 60 with Graves' hyperthyroidism. The CDR3 sequence is CASSLRQGDTQYF. The CDR3 coding sequence is TGTGCCAGCTCATTAAGACAGGGGGATACGCAGTATTTT.